Presented here are 26 T cell receptor beta chains from one specimen sequenced in a study of cytomegalovirus exposure and HLA in healthy donors. Using immunoSEQ multiplex PCR, the repertoire was profiled, and TCRdb retains in-frame clones only, with some absent. The table has over 200,000 clones, around 86% seen once. The specimen sequenced was PBMCs. These receptor sequences come from a woman aged 18-35 years in good health and CMV-seropositive.

This chain uses TRBV4-1 with TRBJ1-2; a weak D match, TRBD1 (6 bases). The CDR3 totals 12 residues. Trimming removed 3 bases from V and 7 bases from J, with 9 bases in between. The V gene's germline CDR1 is MGHRA and CDR2 YSYEKL. The CDR3 region is CASSQGGRGYTF. CDR3 in DNA: TGCGCCAGCAGCCAGGGGGGGCGTGGCTACACCTTC.

This chain joins TRBV28 and TRBJ2-7; the D is unclear. The length of the CDR3 is 14 residues. V was shortened by 2 bases and J by 0 bases, with 8 bases between the two germline ends. Germline lookup yields CDR1 MDHEN and CDR2 SYDVKM. CDR3 loop: CASSLPGSSYEQYF. CDR3 DNA sequence: TGTGCCAGCAGTTTACCTGGCAGCTCCTACGAGCAGTACTTC.

This chain links TRBV27 with TRBJ1-5; D is perhaps TRBD1 (5 bases). With 8 bases removed from V and 5 bases from J, the gap between germline ends came to 16 bases. The length of the CDR3 is 14 residues. Germline CDR1 is MNHEY and CDR2 is SMNVEV (reference sequence). The CDR3 loop reads CASGRGTEDQPQHF. The CDR3 bases are TGTGCCAGCGGGAGGGGTACAGAGGATCAGCCCCAGCATTTT.

This chain connects TRBV6-5 to TRBJ2-3; TRBD2 aligns across 11 bases. The V gene's germline CDR1 is MNHEY and CDR2 SVGAGI. The CDR3 is made up of 16 amino acids. The trim removed 2 bases at V and 2 bases at J, leaving 3 bases unmatched. CDR3 DNA sequence: TGTGCCAGCAGTTACCGGGGACTAGCGGCCACAGATACGCAGTATTTT. Protein product: CASSYRGLAATDTQYF.

The chain combines TRBV5-4 with TRBJ1-3; D is uncertain. The CDR3 is 17 amino acids. Trimming took off 1 base at V and 10 bases at J, with 24 bases between the two ends. CDR1 and CDR2 from the germline V gene are SGHNT and YYREEE (reference sequence). The CDR3, as DNA: TGTGCCAGCAGCTTGTCTGGAACCGGGGTCCCCGGAGGAACCATATATTTT. Amino acids: CASSLSGTGVPGGTIYF.

In its sample, this clone ranks as medium-sized (0.01 to 0.1%). The chain recombines TRBV4-2 with TRBJ2-6; a weak D match, TRBD1 (5 bases). V gave up 2 bases and J gave up 4 bases, with 9 bases separating them. CDR1 is LGHNA, CDR2 YNFKEQ, per germline. The CDR3 has 15 residues. CDR3 region: CASSQQGGGANVLTF. CDR3 sequence (DNA): TGTGCCAGCAGCCAACAGGGCGGCGGGGCCAACGTCCTGACTTTC.

The chain carries TRBV5-1 and TRBJ1-1, with unresolved D. This CDR3 is 13 amino acids long. V was pared by 2 bases and J by 1 base, with 6 bases between. Germline-derived CDR1 and CDR2 are SGHRS and YFSETQ. The CDR3, as DNA: TGCGCCAGCAGCTTCGACACGAACACTGAAGCTTTCTTT. Its protein is CASSFDTNTEAFF.

This chain links TRBV28 with TRBJ1-1; perhaps TRBD1 as D (6 bases). Germline V lookup: CDR1 MDHEN, CDR2 SYDVKM. This CDR3 is 17 amino acids long. The germline V and J ends were trimmed by 3 bases and 1 base, with 18 bases remaining between them. In DNA, the CDR3 is TGTGCCAGCAGTTTCTACTTACCGGGACATCGGAACACTGAAGCTTTCTTT. This sequence encodes CASSFYLPGHRNTEAFF. The whole variable domain, filled in from reference TRBV28 and TRBJ1-1, reads DVKVTQSSRYLVKRTGEKVFLECVQDMDHENMFWYRQDPGLGLRLIYFSYDVKMKEKGDIPEGYSVSREKKERFSLILESASTNQTSMYLCASSFYLPGHRNTEAFFGQGTRLTVV.

The CDR3 sequence is CASSDSVYEKLFF. The CDR3 region has the DNA TGTGCCAGCAGTGATTCGGTTTATGAAAAACTGTTTTTT. This chain uses TRBV2 with TRBJ1-4; the D is unclear. From germline, CDR1 is SNHLY and CDR2 FYNNEI. The CDR3 is made up of 13 amino acids. V gave up 3 bases and J gave up 6 bases, with 8 bases separating them.

The rearrangement links TRBV28 to TRBJ1-2; possible D gene TRBD1, 6 bases. V lost 3 bases and J 3 bases, leaving 8 bases between the germline ends. CDR1 and CDR2 from the germline V gene are MDHEN and SYDVKM. This CDR3 comprises 13 residues. The CDR3 sequence is CASSLQGYYGYTF. CDR3 nucleotide sequence: TGTGCCAGCAGTTTGCAGGGGTACTATGGCTACACCTTC.

The chain joins TRBV28 to TRBJ1-3; the D gene is possibly TRBD1 (5 bases). The V and J ends lost 6 bases and 4 bases respectively, with 16 bases between them. Per germline, CDR1 MDHEN and CDR2 SYDVKM. CDR3 length: 15 residues. CDR3 region: CASSYGAGSGNTIYF. The CDR3 nucleotides are TGTGCCAGCAGCTACGGCGCAGGGTCAGGAAACACCATATATTTT.

The chain uses TRBV2 and TRBJ1-3; D remains unclear. This CDR3 comprises 17 residues. Germline-derived CDR1 and CDR2 are SNHLY and FYNNEI. V lost 2 bases, J lost 4 bases, and 18 bases lay in between. Here the CDR3 DNA reads TGTGCCAGCAGTGAAACTTGGGCAGAAATGTCCGGAAACACCATATATTTT. Translated, it gives CASSETWAEMSGNTIYF.

The chain has TRBV7-8 and TRBJ2-7; 7 positions match TRBD2. This CDR3 comprises 14 residues. Germline values: CDR1 SGHVS, CDR2 FQNEAQ. Unmatched junction bases numbered 11, after V lost 6 bases and J lost 6 bases. The CDR3 here is CASSLAVRRAEQYF. CDR3 in DNA: TGTGCCAGCAGTCTAGCGGTACGCAGGGCCGAGCAGTACTTC.

The chain is built from TRBV30 and TRBJ2-1; 7 bases agree with TRBD1. There are 15 residues in the CDR3. Losses at the gene ends were 5 bases for V and 2 bases for J; bases not matched to a gene: 9. Germline V lookup: CDR1 GTSNPN, CDR2 SVGIG (reference sequence). The CDR3 sequence: CAWGPDRAPYNEQFF. The CDR3 nucleotides are TGTGCCTGGGGCCCCGACAGGGCACCCTACAATGAGCAGTTCTTC. Full variable domain (missing parts from reference TRBV30 and TRBJ2-1): SQTIHQWPATLVQPVGSPLSLECTVEGTSNPNLYWYRQAAGRGLQLLFYSVGIGQISSEVPQNLSASRPQDRQFILSSKKLLLSDSGFYLCAWGPDRAPYNEQFFGPGTRLTVL.

This clone has only one observation. A junction boundary mismatches the germline segment, possibly from a read error. The gene calls are TRBV7-7 and TRBJ2-1; D perhaps matches TRBD2 (6 bases). The germline V gene encodes CDR1 SSHAT and CDR2 FNYEAQ (reference sequence). CDR3 size: 14 residues. The CDR3 region has the DNA TGTGCTAGCAGCTCGACGGGACTCCTAGGTGAGCAGTTCTTC. Translating gives CASSSTGLLGEQFF.

This clone was recorded a few times. The J gene is TRBJ1-4, the V gene TRBV5-4, with D perhaps TRBD1 (5 bases). This CDR3 spans 16 amino acids. Germline V CDR1 and CDR2: SGHNT, YYREEE (reference sequence). The V and J ends lost 0 bases and 4 bases respectively, with 13 bases between them. The CDR3 DNA sequence: TGTGCCAGCAGCTTGGCCCAGGCAGGGTTTAATGAAAAACTGTTTTTT. Encoded protein: CASSLAQAGFNEKLFF.

The V and J genes are TRBV5-4 and TRBJ2-3; D remains ambiguous. V was pared by 2 bases and J by 5 bases, with 3 bases between. Germline V gene sequence: CDR1 SGHNT, CDR2 YYREEE (reference sequence). The length of the CDR3 is 11 residues. The CDR3 nucleotides read TGTGCCAGCAGCTTTCGAGATACGCAGTATTTT. The encoded protein is CASSFRDTQYF.

The chain employs TRBV10-1 and TRBJ1-2; 7 nucleotides align to TRBD1. Per the germline V gene, CDR1 is WNHNN and CDR2 is SYGVQD (reference sequence). This CDR3 region has 16 residues. J was trimmed by 8 bases and V by 7 bases; bases with no gene match: 19. The CDR3 region is CASTGHGSAGTAGYTF. The CDR3 DNA sequence: TGCGCCAGCACCGGCCACGGAAGTGCCGGGACAGCAGGCTACACCTTC.

This clone appeared once. The J gene is TRBJ1-5, the V gene TRBV5-1; D gene uncertain. This CDR3 comprises 15 residues. V shed 5 bases and J shed 2 bases, with 14 bases lying between them. Per the germline V gene, CDR1 is SGHRS and CDR2 is YFSETQ. The CDR3 region is CASSEEGLGNQPQHF. The CDR3 DNA follows: TGCGCCAGCAGTGAGGAGGGTTTAGGCAATCAGCCCCAGCATTTT.

The V call is TRBV28, the J call TRBJ2-1, with 14 bases matching TRBD2. With V trimmed by 2 bases and J by 3 bases, 3 bases remained unmatched. The CDR3 totals 17 residues. CDR1 is MDHEN, CDR2 SYDVKM, per germline. This CDR3 reads CASSLSGTSGSYNEQFF. The CDR3 nucleotides read TGTGCCAGCAGTTTAAGTGGGACTAGCGGGAGCTACAATGAGCAGTTCTTC.

V is TRBV18 and J is TRBJ2-1; 11 bases are a match to TRBD2. CDR3 size: 17 residues. The trim removed 6 bases at V and 1 base at J, leaving 8 bases unmatched. Germline V CDR1 and CDR2: KGHSH, LQKENI. The CDR3 reads CASSPAASGRSYNEQFF. The CDR3 nucleotides are TGTGCCAGCTCTCCCGCCGCTAGCGGGAGGTCCTACAATGAGCAGTTCTTC. The complete variable domain, with remaining parts taken from reference TRBV18 and TRBJ2-1, reads NAGVMQNPRHLVRRRGQEARLRCSPMKGHSHVYWYRQLPEEGLKFMVYLQKENIIDESGMPKERFSAEFPKEGPSILRIQQVVRGDSAAYFCASSPAASGRSYNEQFFGPGTRLTVL.

This chain uses TRBV6-1 with TRBJ1-3, with 7 bases lining up with TRBD1. Losses at the gene ends were 6 bases for V and 5 bases for J; bases not matched to a gene: 1. The CDR3 loop spans 12 amino acids. Germline V CDR1 and CDR2: MNHNS, SASEGT. CDR3 sequence: CASRTGRNTIYF. The DNA for the CDR3 is TGTGCCAGCAGGACAGGGAGAAACACCATATATTTT.

The genes are TRBV27 and TRBJ2-1, with a tentative D call TRBD2 (7 bases). The CDR3 extends over 15 amino acids. V lost 6 bases and J lost 2, with 14 bases in between. Germline values: CDR1 MNHEY, CDR2 SMNVEV (reference sequence). The DNA for the CDR3 is TGTGCCAGCAGAGGGGGAGGGGGAACCTACAATGAGCAGTTCTTC. The encoded protein is CASRGGGGTYNEQFF.

The chain has TRBV13 and TRBJ2-1; 8 bases match TRBD2. Germline V gene data show CDR1 as PRHDT and CDR2 as FYEKMQ (reference sequence). V shed 4 bases, J shed 7 bases, and the junction held 18 bases outside the gene matches. This CDR3 comprises 18 residues. The CDR3 here is CASSSTPTGLEPDNEQFF. Here the CDR3 DNA reads TGTGCCAGCAGCTCAACTCCGACGGGACTAGAGCCAGATAATGAGCAGTTCTTC.

The V call is TRBV5-4, the J call TRBJ2-3; 8 nucleotides line up with TRBD2. The V and J ends lost 1 base and 2 bases, in that order; junction bases with no gene match: 3. Germline V gene sequence: CDR1 SGHNT, CDR2 YYREEE (reference sequence). There are 15 residues in the CDR3. CDR3 amino acids: CASSLSSGFTDTQYF. DNA for the CDR3: TGTGCCAGCAGCTTGTCTAGCGGGTTCACAGATACGCAGTATTTT.

This clone appeared once. The chain combines TRBV7-8 with TRBJ2-1; D not resolved. The V and J ends lost 1 base and 0 bases respectively, with 19 bases between them. Germline CDR1 reads SGHVS; CDR2 reads FQNEAQ. The CDR3 has 19 amino acids. Written as DNA, the CDR3 is TGTGCCAGCAGCTTAGGGCTTAATCCGACTGGCCGCTCCTACAATGAGCAGTTCTTC. As protein: CASSLGLNPTGRSYNEQFF.